Shown below are 29 T cell receptor beta chains from a single sample sequenced in a study of tumor and adjacent non-tumor tissue in lung cancer. The template was RNA from unsorted bulk tissue. More than 3 cm separated this lung sample from the edge of the tumor. TCRbeta libraries were built with three rounds of nested PCR, modified from ARM-PCR. Each CDR3 protein gets one entry after TCRdb re-called the multiplex PCR reads with MiXCR. In the table there are over 80,000 distinct CDR3 sequences, around 82% of which are singletons. Source material: distant non-tumor lung tissue. The receptors derive from a woman in her forties or fifties with non-small cell lung cancer.

Points on this clonotype: This could be a read error, since a much larger clone is one nucleotide away. This rearrangement joins TRBV6-4 to TRBJ2-2; 7 bases are shared with TRBD2. Per the germline V gene, CDR1 is MRHNA and CDR2 is SNTAGT. The CDR3 covers 15 residues. V lost 5 bases, J lost 9 bases, and 12 bases stayed unmatched. The CDR3 sequence is CASSPMGGTVRELFF. In DNA form, the CDR3 reads TGTGCCAGCAGTCCCATGGGGGGGACGGTCAGGGAGCTGTTTTTT.

This clonotype was detected only a few times. A much larger clone differs from this one at a single base, so this may be a read error. The chain uses TRBV10-1 and TRBJ2-2; the D gene is possibly TRBD2 (6 bases). The CDR3 is 13 amino acids. Germline CDR1 WNHNN, CDR2 SYGVQD (reference sequence). As DNA, the CDR3 is TGCGCCGGCAGTGAGTCGGGGGCCGGGGAGCTGTTTTTT. Its protein is CAGSESGAGELFF.

In the case of this clonotype: A read error may explain this, as a much larger clone is one base away. The CDR3 is CASSYSRRETAEQFF. The CDR3 nucleotides read TGTGCCAGCAGTTACTCGAGGCGGGAGACGGCCGAGCAGTTCTTC. The chain has TRBV6-5 and TRBJ2-1; TRBD2 matches at 7 bases. Germline V gene lookup returns CDR1 MNHEY and CDR2 SVGAGI. The CDR3 extends over 15 amino acids. Trimming removed 0 bases from V and 10 bases from J; junction bases left unmatched: 9.

A remark on this clonotype: The junction shows a germline mismatch at one end, possibly a read error. This rearrangement joins TRBV29-1 to TRBJ2-1, with D possibly being TRBD2 (6 bases). Germline lookup yields CDR1 SQVTM and CDR2 ANQGSEA. The CDR3 covers 17 residues. In DNA form, the CDR3 reads TGCAGAGTTGAAGGGTTAGGCGGGGTAACCTTCTACAATGAGCAGTTCTTC. This encodes CRVEGLGGVTFYNEQFF.

The chain employs TRBV4-1 and TRBJ2-7; TRBD2 agrees at 8 bases. The CDR3 loop spans 16 amino acids. J gave up 3 bases and V 0 bases, and 7 bases lay outside the gene matches. Germline CDR1 reads MGHRA; CDR2 reads YSYEKL. For the CDR3, the DNA is TGCGCCAGCAGCCAAGAAGTGACTAGCGCTCACTACGAGCAGTACGTC. Residues: CASSQEVTSAHYEQYV.

This clonotype showed up just once. Germline and junction disagree at one end, which may indicate a read error. CDR3 region: CVSSSTTLELFF. For the CDR3, the DNA is TGTGTCAGCAGTTCAACCACCCTTGAACTGTTTTTT. The chain carries TRBV6-1 and TRBJ1-4; D gene ambiguous. Looked up from germline, CDR1 is MNHNS and CDR2 is SASEGT. The length of the CDR3 is 12 residues.

Regarding this clonotype: The junction departs from the called germline gene at one end, perhaps through a read error. The CDR3 bases are TGCAGCGTTGAAGATCCAGAGGTCAATGAGCAGTTTTTC. This codes for CSVEDPEVNEQFF. This chain connects TRBV29-1 to TRBJ2-1; D call uncertain. CDR1 is SQVTM and CDR2 is ANQGSEA in the germline V gene. The CDR3 covers 13 residues.

This clonotype was seen many times. J is TRBJ2-1 and V is TRBV20-1, with TRBD2 matching over 8 bases. From germline, CDR1 is DFQATT and CDR2 SNEGSKA (reference sequence). J was trimmed by 4 bases and V by 6 bases; bases with no gene match: 14. This CDR3 comprises 16 residues. The CDR3 protein is CSAIPLWSGSYNEQFF. The CDR3 DNA follows: TGCAGTGCGATCCCCCTATGGAGCGGGAGTTACAATGAGCAGTTCTTC.

In regard to this clonotype: This clone may be a read error of a much larger clone one base away. The J gene is TRBJ2-1, the V gene TRBV30, with 8 bases that match TRBD1. The CDR3 contains 16 residues. Germline assignment: CDR1 GTSNPN and CDR2 SVGIG (reference sequence). CDR3 nucleotides: TGTGCCTGGAGTGGGGGGGCAGGGGGCTTAGGAAATGATCAGTTCTTC. The encoded protein is CAWSGGAGGLGNDQFF.

A remark on this clonotype: At one end, the junction sequence differs from germline, possibly due to a read error. The chain has TRBV6-6 and TRBJ2-6; the D gene is possibly TRBD1 (5 bases). The V gene's germline CDR1 is MNHNY and CDR2 SVGAGI (reference sequence). This CDR3 is 15 amino acids long. CDR3 in DNA: TGTGCCAGCAGGATGGGGTTCTCTGGGGCCAACGTCATGACTTTC. Its protein is CASRMGFSGANVMTF.

In this sample, this clonotype turned up many times. The chain links TRBV20-1 to TRBJ2-7; 8 nucleotides agree with TRBD2. The CDR3 has 14 amino acids. The V segment lost 6 bases and the J segment 7 bases; nucleotides outside the gene matches: 14. Germline V gene lookup returns CDR1 DFQATT and CDR2 SNEGSKA (reference sequence). CDR3 sequence reads: CSAIRGAGVGEQYF. Here the CDR3 DNA reads TGCAGTGCCATAAGAGGAGCGGGAGTCGGGGAGCAGTACTTC.

This clonotype was observed at least ten times. The chain joins TRBV6-4 to TRBJ1-5; D may be TRBD1 (6 bases). Deletions cut 2 bases from V and 1 base from J, with 9 bases between. The CDR3 consists of 15 residues. Germline-derived CDR1 and CDR2 are MRHNA and SNTAGT. The DNA of the CDR3 is TGTGCCAGCAGTGACGTTGGGGGCAGCAATCAGCCCCAGCATTTT. Its translation: CASSDVGGSNQPQHF.

The chain links TRBV4-2 to TRBJ1-2; TRBD1 aligns across 10 bases. The CDR3 contains 15 residues. The V and J ends lost 4 bases and 5 bases, in that order; junction bases with no gene match: 7. CDR1 is LGHNA, CDR2 YNFKEQ, per germline. CDR3 region: CASSLETGGSYGYTF. The CDR3, as DNA: TGTGCCAGCAGCCTAGAGACAGGGGGCAGTTATGGCTACACCTTC.

Worth noting for this clonotype: One end of the junction is discordant with germline, which a read error may explain. V usage is TRBV29-1 and J usage is TRBJ1-5; TRBD1 might be the D (6 bases). In germline, CDR1 is SQVTM, CDR2 ANQGSEA. The CDR3 length is 15 residues. Here the CDR3 DNA reads TGCGGCGTTGAATTAGGTCGAGGGGGAGATCAGCCCCGGCATTTT. Amino acid sequence: CGVELGRGGDQPRHF.

A note on this clonotype: One junction end disagrees with the germline gene, perhaps due to a read error. The rearrangement joins TRBV6-1 to TRBJ2-3; TRBD1 matches 9 bases. The CDR3 length is 14 residues. Germline assignment: CDR1 MNHNS and CDR2 SASEGT. The CDR3 sequence is CASSCTGGRDTQYF. The DNA of the CDR3 is TGTGCCAGCAGTTGCACAGGGGGCCGTGATACACAGTATTTT.

As to this clonotype: The germline gene is not matched at one end of the junction; a read error may be the cause. The chain carries TRBV4-2 and TRBJ1-5; D is undetermined. From germline, CDR1 is LGHNA and CDR2 YNFKEQ. The length of the CDR3 is 15 residues. The CDR3 bases are TGCGCCAGCAGCCAGCAAGAGGGAAACAATCAGCCCCAGCATTTT. Its protein product is CASSQQEGNNQPQHF.

The table lists this clonotype with many counts. The V call is TRBV12-3 or TRBV12-4, the J call TRBJ1-1, with D perhaps TRBD1 (5 bases). Trimming took 3 bases from V and 7 from J, leaving 9 bases between them. This CDR3 comprises 12 residues. CDR3 DNA: TGTGCCAGCAGTTTTGGGGGTCGTGAAGCTTTCTTT. The encoded protein is CASSFGGREAFF.

This chain connects TRBV29-1 to TRBJ1-1, with D possibly being TRBD1 (5 bases). V dropped 3 bases and J dropped 12 bases, with 17 bases sitting between them. CDR3 length equals 12 residues. The germline gives CDR1 SQVTM, CDR2 ANQGSEA. The CDR3 DNA is TGCAGCGTTGACAGGTCCGGGGCCGAAACTTTCTTT. This sequence encodes CSVDRSGAETFF.

In this sample, this clonotype turned up many times. CDR3 bases: TGTGCCAGCAGAGCTAACTATGGCTACACCTTC. As protein: CASRANYGYTF. The V call is TRBV28, the J call TRBJ1-2; D gene ambiguous. The CDR3 totals 11 residues. V lost 6 bases and J 0 bases, leaving 2 bases between the germline ends. Germline V lookup: CDR1 MDHEN, CDR2 SYDVKM.

This clonotype was found a few times. Relative to the germline gene, one junction end is altered; a read error may explain this. The CDR3 nucleotides read TGTGCCAGTAGCTTGGGCATGAGAAGAGAGCAGTACTTC. Its translation: CASSLGMRREQYF. V usage is TRBV5-8 and J usage is TRBJ2-7, with D unclear. Looked up from germline, CDR1 is SGHTS and CDR2 is YDEGEE. This CDR3 has 13 residues.

Remarks on this clonotype: One base away lies a much larger clone, so this may be a sequencing read error. The chain recombines TRBV7-8 with TRBJ2-1, with a tentative D call TRBD2 (6 bases). There are 13 residues in the CDR3. Per germline, CDR1 SGHVS and CDR2 FQNEAQ. This CDR3 is CVSSLDTSFEQFF. DNA for the CDR3: TGTGTCAGCAGCTTAGATACTAGCTTTGAGCAGTTCTTC.

Details on this clonotype: A read error is possible here, since a much larger clone lies one base away. J is TRBJ2-7 and V is TRBV28, with TRBD2 matching over 8 bases. This CDR3 is built from 13 residues. V lost 7 bases and J lost 8; bases outside the gene matches: 10. Germline V CDR1 and CDR2: MDHEN, SYDVKM. The chain's CDR3 is CASTGGSPSKQYF. The CDR3 region has the DNA TGTGCCAGCACGGGGGGGAGCCCCTCCAAGCAGTACTTC.

The chain joins TRBV4-1 to TRBJ1-1, with D tentatively TRBD1 (6 bases). With 1 base removed from V and 6 bases from J, the gap between germline ends came to 18 bases. The V gene's germline CDR1 is MGHRA and CDR2 YSYEKL. The CDR3 runs to 16 residues. CDR3 DNA sequence: TGCGCCAGCAGCCAAGTACTGAGGGACATCTCCTCTGAAGCTTTCTTT. Its translation is CASSQVLRDISSEAFF.

The rearrangement uses TRBV12-3 or TRBV12-4 and TRBJ2-1; the match to TRBD2 covers 10 bases. The CDR3 totals 16 residues. The CDR3 region is CTNGLDRAGGPQEQFF. CDR3 nucleotides: TGTACCAACGGTTTAGATCGAGCGGGAGGGCCACAGGAGCAGTTCTTC.

Comment on this clonotype: The conserved phenylalanine or tryptophan normally closing the CDR3 is absent here, so this likely arose from a read error. The limits of the CDR3 on the DNA are not certain, so only TCRdb's listed CDR3 is given. The chain combines TRBV5-6 with TRBJ1-1. The CDR3 numbers 15 amino acids, ends counted. The germline V gene has CDR1 SGHDT and CDR2 YYEEEE. CDR3 sequence reads: CASSLVPGMNIEAFV.

This clonotype was observed a few times. The rearrangement joins TRBV2 to TRBJ1-2, with no clear D. This CDR3 comprises 10 residues. Between the trimmed V and J ends, which lost 9 bases and 8 bases, there was a span of 10 bases. Germline V gene sequence: CDR1 SNHLY, CDR2 FYNNEI. CDR3 in amino acids: CASQEGGYTF. CDR3 nucleotide sequence: TGTGCCAGTCAGGAGGGAGGCTACACCTTC.

This clonotype has only a few counts. This rearrangement joins TRBV6-6 to TRBJ2-7; D perhaps matches TRBD2 (6 bases). CDR3 length: 14 amino acids. CDR1 and CDR2 from the germline V gene are MNHNY and SVGAGI (reference sequence). V was pared by 6 bases and J by 4 bases, with 16 bases between. CDR3 region: CASSREGGEYEQYF. CDR3 bases: TGTGCCAGCAGCAGAGAGGGAGGCGAGTACGAGCAGTACTTC.

For this clonotype: One junction end does not reproduce the germline sequence, and a read error may be involved. The chain combines TRBV10-2 with TRBJ1-5, with no clear D. The CDR3 length is 15 residues. Germline CDR1 is WSHSY and CDR2 is SAAADI. CDR3 DNA: TGCACCAGCAGAAAAGCCGGGTCTTCCAATCAGGCCCAGCATTTT. Residues: CTSRKAGSSNQAQHF.

As for this clonotype: At one end the junction does not follow the germline gene, possibly because of a read error. The rearrangement links TRBV12-3 or TRBV12-4 to TRBJ2-6; D is unclear. The CDR3 length is 16 residues. In nucleotides, the CDR3 is TGTGTCAGCAGCCGTGGGCCGCAAACTGGGGCCAACGTCCTGACTTTC. This codes for CVSSRGPQTGANVLTF.